This T cell receptor (beta chain) came from a study of T-cell memory formation after mild COVID-19. This clonotype was counted only a few times. TCRdb itself ran the 5' RACE reads through MiXCR, one entry per CDR3 protein. The table has 150,000 or so distinct CDR3 sequences, less than 25% seen once. The sequenced sample consisted of PBMCs or a T cell subset sorted from them (not recorded which). This TCR was recovered from an adult woman who had mild COVID-19 (a few samples of this study predate the infection). Cell type and time point are not known.

In DNA, the CDR3 is TGTGCCAGCAGCTTAACTAGCCCAGATGAGCAGTTCTTC. Protein product: CASSLTSPDEQFF. The gene calls are TRBV7-3 and TRBJ2-1, with D unclear. This CDR3 is built from 13 residues. Trimming removed 0 bases from V and 8 bases from J, with 8 bases in between. Germline CDR1 and CDR2: SGHTA and FQGTGA.